This is a list of T cell receptor beta chains from one sample in a study of early stage breast cancer tumors. The protocol was immunoSEQ multiplex PCR, while the TCRdb copy is restricted to in-frame clones and leaves out a portion. The sample lists about 53,000 clones; about 93% were seen once. The sample taken for sequencing was blood. The source is a person aged 70 to 85 with breast cancer. CDR3s include the opening cysteine and the closing phenylalanine or tryptophan. D genes are given only for firm matches. A clone size is listed for some rows: how often the clone was seen (once, few, many), or a class if it is expanded.

TGCGCCAGCAGCCAACAGGGTAACAACTATGGCTACACCTTC	CASSQQGNNYGYTF	TRBJ1-2	.	TRBV5-1	.
TGTGCCAGTAGCCCGACGGGTGCTAACTATGGCTACACCTTC	CASSPTGANYGYTF	TRBJ1-2	.	TRBV19	.
TGCGCCAGCAGCCGACAGGGTTATAATGAAAAACTGTTTTTT	CASSRQGYNEKLFF	TRBJ1-4	TRBD1	TRBV4-1	.
TGTGCCAGCAGCTTGGGAGGAGTCAATCAGCCCCAGCATTTT	CASSLGGVNQPQHF	TRBJ1-5	.	TRBV5-5	.
TGTGCCAGCAGAGATCTGACTAACACCTACAATGAGCAGTTCTTC	CASRDLTNTYNEQFF	TRBJ2-1	.	TRBV6-1	.
TGCAGCGTTGAAGGGTCAGGGGGCGAGGAAGCTTTCTTT	CSVEGSGGEEAFF	TRBJ1-1	TRBD1	TRBV29-1	.
TGTGCCAGCTCACCTCCGGGACAGGGAAGGAATGAGCAGTTCTTC	CASSPPGQGRNEQFF	TRBJ2-1	TRBD1	TRBV18	.
TGTGCCAGCAGTTACCTCTACGAGCAGTACTTC	CASSYLYEQYF	TRBJ2-7	.	TRBV6-5	.
TGTGCCTGGAGGGACCGGGGGGGGAGGGCTGAAGCTTTCTTT	CAWRDRGGRAEAFF	TRBJ1-1	.	TRBV30	once
TGTGCCAGCAGGACCAGACAGGGAACTAATGAAAAACTGTTTTTT	CASRTRQGTNEKLFF	TRBJ1-4	TRBD1	TRBV27	.
TGTGCCAGCAGCTCTCTAGGCGGGACCGGCGAGACCCAGTACTTC	CASSSLGGTGETQYF	TRBJ2-5	.	TRBV13	.
TGTGCCAGCAGTCCGTACAATGAGCAGTTCTTC	CASSPYNEQFF	TRBJ2-1	.	TRBV2	.
TGCAGCGTTGGAGGGGACAGGGGTAACTATGGCTACACCTTC	CSVGGDRGNYGYTF	TRBJ1-2	TRBD1	TRBV29-1	.
TGTGCCTGGAGTAACCGGCAGGGGGGAAAACTGTTTTTT	CAWSNRQGGKLFF	TRBJ1-4	TRBD1	TRBV30	.
TGCAGCGTTGTTGGGCAGGGCTACAATGAGCAGTTCTTC	CSVVGQGYNEQFF	TRBJ2-1	.	TRBV29-1	.
TGTGCCAGCAGTGGCACCGGGACAGGGGGCTCTGGCACTGAAGCTTTCTTT	CASSGTGTGGSGTEAFF	TRBJ1-1	TRBD1	TRBV6-1	.
TGCGCCAGCAGCTTGGGTGGGGCCTATGGCTACACCTTC	CASSLGGAYGYTF	TRBJ1-2	.	TRBV5-1	few
TGTGCCAGCTGCTCTAGCGGGCTCCCTGGAGAGACCCAGTACTTC	CASCSSGLPGETQYF	TRBJ2-5	TRBD2	TRBV9	.
TGTGCCAGCACTCAGGGGGCTGAAGCTTTCTTT	CASTQGAEAFF	TRBJ1-1	TRBD1	TRBV7-9	.
TGTGCCAGCAGTGACAGACAGCTCTTTTCTCAGAATTCACCCCTCCACTTT	CASSDRQLFSQNSPLHF	TRBJ1-6	.	TRBV6-1	.
TGTGCCAGCAGTTCCTGGGGGGTTAGCGGGAGGCGTCAAGAGACCCAGTACTTC	CASSSWGVSGRRQETQYF	TRBJ2-5	TRBD2	TRBV28	.
TGCGCCAGCAGCCCTACAGGGAAGTCCTACGAGCAGTACTTC	CASSPTGKSYEQYF	TRBJ2-7	.	TRBV4-3	.
TGTGCCAGCAGCTTCCTGAGCTCCTATAATTCACCCCTCCACTTT	CASSFLSSYNSPLHF	TRBJ1-6	.	TRBV7-2	.
TGTGCCACCAGGCAGGGCACTGAAGCTTTCTTT	CATRQGTEAFF	TRBJ1-1	.	TRBV2	.
TGTGCCTGGAGTGTAACAGGAGCGGGAGTAGGAGAGACCCAGTACTTC	CAWSVTGAGVGETQYF	TRBJ2-5	TRBD2	TRBV30	.
TGCGCCAGCGGCCGGGACTGGAGGTTGACTAGCTCCTACAATGAGCAGTTCTTC	CASGRDWRLTSSYNEQFF	TRBJ2-1	.	TRBV10-2	.
TGTGCCAGTAGTAGGACAGGGGCCCCCAAGGAGACCCAGTACTTC	CASSRTGAPKETQYF	TRBJ2-5	TRBD1	TRBV19	.
TGTGCCAGCAGCGTTACTAGCGGGGGCTCCAATGAGCAGTTCTTC	CASSVTSGGSNEQFF	TRBJ2-1	TRBD2	TRBV9	once
TGTGCCAGCAGCTTGGGAACAGGCGGAAATAGCAATCAGCCCCAGCATTTT	CASSLGTGGNSNQPQHF	TRBJ1-5	.	TRBV13	.
TGTGCCAGCACCACTACCGGGACAGGGGATGGGGCCAACGTCCTGACTTTC	CASTTTGTGDGANVLTF	TRBJ2-6	TRBD1	TRBV7-7	.
TGTGCCATCCTAGTAGCGGGGTCCTACGAGCAGTACTTC	CAILVAGSYEQYF	TRBJ2-7	TRBD2	TRBV10-3	.
TGTGCCAGCAGCTTGTGGGGACAGGTGAATACCTTC	CASSLWGQVNTF	TRBJ1-2	TRBD1	TRBV5-4	.
TGTGCCAGCAGTTTGGGACTAGCGCATTCCTACGAGCAGTACTTC	CASSLGLAHSYEQYF	TRBJ2-7	TRBD2	TRBV6-1	.
TGTGCCTGGAGTGTACTAGGATTGAGCTACGAGCAGTACTTC	CAWSVLGLSYEQYF	TRBJ2-7	.	TRBV30	.
TGTGCTAGCAGCCCGTCGCAGGGCCGAAGTGAAAAACTGTTTTTT	CASSPSQGRSEKLFF	TRBJ1-4	.	TRBV7-7	.
TGTGCCAGCAGTGAGGGGGGACGAGGCTATGGCTACACCTTC	CASSEGGRGYGYTF	TRBJ1-2	.	TRBV6-1	.
TGTGCCAGTAGTATGGGGGGTCAAGGCTATGGCTACACCTTC	CASSMGGQGYGYTF	TRBJ1-2	.	TRBV19	once
TGTGCCAGCAGTCTCGGACTAGCGGGAGGGTGGGACACCGGGGAGCTGTTTTTT	CASSLGLAGGWDTGELFF	TRBJ2-2	TRBD2	TRBV7-6	.
TGTGCCTGGAGGGCGCAGGGCAATGAGCAGTTCTTC	CAWRAQGNEQFF	TRBJ2-1	.	TRBV30	.
TGTGCCAGCAGCTTGGCCTGGGGGGGCGAGTGGAGCTACACCTTC	CASSLAWGGEWSYTF	TRBJ1-2	.	TRBV5-4	.
TGCAGCGTAGCCGGGACAGAGGGGAACGCCATATATTTT	CSVAGTEGNAIYF	TRBJ1-3	TRBD1	TRBV29-1	.
TGTGCCAGCAGCTTAGTGAGTTGGACAGGGGCCGAGCAGTACTTC	CASSLVSWTGAEQYF	TRBJ2-7	TRBD1	TRBV7-8	.
TGTGCCAGCAGTTTACTAGCGGGGGGTATAGATACGCAGTATTTT	CASSLLAGGIDTQYF	TRBJ2-3	TRBD2	TRBV2	.
TGTGCCAGCAGCTTGGCCCGGACAGGGAGAAAGACCCAGTACTTC	CASSLARTGRKTQYF	TRBJ2-5	TRBD1	TRBV5-8	.
TGTGCCAGCAGCCCCCGGGGTGAAAAACTGTTTTTT	CASSPRGEKLFF	TRBJ1-4	.	TRBV7-9	.